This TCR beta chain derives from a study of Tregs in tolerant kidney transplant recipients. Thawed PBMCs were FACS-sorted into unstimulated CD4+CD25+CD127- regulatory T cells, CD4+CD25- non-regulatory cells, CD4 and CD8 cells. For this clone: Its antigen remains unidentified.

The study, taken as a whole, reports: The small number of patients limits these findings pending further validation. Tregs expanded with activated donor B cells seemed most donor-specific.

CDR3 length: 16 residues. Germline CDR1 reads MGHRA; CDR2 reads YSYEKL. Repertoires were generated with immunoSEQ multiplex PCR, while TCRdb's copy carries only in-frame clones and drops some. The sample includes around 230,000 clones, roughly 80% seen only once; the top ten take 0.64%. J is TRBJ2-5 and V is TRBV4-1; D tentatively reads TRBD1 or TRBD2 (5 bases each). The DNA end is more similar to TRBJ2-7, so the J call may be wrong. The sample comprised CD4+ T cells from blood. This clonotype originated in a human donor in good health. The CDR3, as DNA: TGCGCCAGCAGCCTAACCCCCCTCCGGGACCTCTACGAGCAGTACTTC. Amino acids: CASSLTPLRDLYEQYF.